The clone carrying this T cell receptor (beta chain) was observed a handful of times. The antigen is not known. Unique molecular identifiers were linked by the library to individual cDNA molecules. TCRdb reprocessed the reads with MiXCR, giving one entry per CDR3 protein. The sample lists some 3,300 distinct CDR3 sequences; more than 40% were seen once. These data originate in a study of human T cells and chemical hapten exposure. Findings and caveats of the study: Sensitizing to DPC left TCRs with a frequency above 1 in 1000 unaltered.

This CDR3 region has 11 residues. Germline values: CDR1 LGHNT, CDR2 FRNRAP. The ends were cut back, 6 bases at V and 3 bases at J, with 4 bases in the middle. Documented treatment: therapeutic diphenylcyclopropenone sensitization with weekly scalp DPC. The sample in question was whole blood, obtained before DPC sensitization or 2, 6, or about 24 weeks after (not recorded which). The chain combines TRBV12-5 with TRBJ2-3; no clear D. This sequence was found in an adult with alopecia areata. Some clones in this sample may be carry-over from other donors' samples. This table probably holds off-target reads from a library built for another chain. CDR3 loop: CASGSTDTQYF. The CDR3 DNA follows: TGTGCTAGTGGCTCAACAGATACGCAGTATTTT.